One sample yielded the 2 T cell receptor beta chains listed below, sequenced in a study of cytomegalovirus exposure and HLA in healthy donors. Use of 60 Vbeta and 13 Jbeta primers characterized the PCR. Here immunoSEQ multiplex PCR was the method, and the copy in TCRdb shows in-frame clones only, minus some. The profile shows over 200,000 clones, around 89% of them singletons. Source material: PBMCs. Receptor source: a woman aged 18-29 years in good health and CMV-seronegative.

This rearrangement joins TRBV7-9 to TRBJ2-3; 9 bases map to TRBD2. V lost 7 bases, J lost 2 bases, and 13 bases stayed unmatched. The germline gives CDR1 SEHNR, CDR2 FQNEAQ (reference sequence). The CDR3 sequence is 17 residues long. For the CDR3, the DNA is TGTGCCAGCACCCCGTGGTCTAGCGGGGAGACCACAGATACGCAGTATTTT. Residues: CASTPWSSGETTDTQYF.

This chain connects TRBV7-6 to TRBJ2-1; D not certain. The CDR3 is made up of 14 amino acids. V lost 5 bases to trimming and J lost 7 bases, with 15 bases between them. The V gene's germline CDR1 is SGHVS and CDR2 FNYEAQ. The chain's CDR3 is CASSPRLSTNEQFF. The CDR3 nucleotides are TGTGCCAGCAGCCCAAGACTTTCGACGAATGAGCAGTTCTTC.